One sample yielded the 18 T cell receptor beta chains listed below, sequenced in a study of Graves' ophthalmopathy and Graves' hyperthyroidism. RNA transcripts yielded amplified TCR beta CDR3 regions. The first round was an RT-PCR with HTBI primers, and the second round was a multiplex PCR. A single record per CDR3 protein comes from TCRdb applying MiXCR to the multiplex PCR reads. The sample records approximately 700,000 distinct CDR3 sequences, 35% to 45% being singletons. Material: peripheral blood. These TCRs come from an adult man with Graves' ophthalmopathy.

This clonotype has a count of ten or more. The rearrangement links TRBV6-6 to TRBJ2-7; the D is unclear. CDR1 MNHNY and CDR2 SVGAGI come from the germline V gene (reference sequence). Trimming cost V 6 bases and J 1 base, with 13 bases left between them. CDR3 size: 14 residues. CDR3 nucleotides: TGTGCCAGCAGGCCGAGACTGGGGTCCTACGAGCAGTACTTC. It yields the protein CASRPRLGSYEQYF.

The chain combines TRBV29-1 with TRBJ1-1, with D maybe TRBD1 (5 bases). Between the trimmed V and J ends, which lost 8 bases and 5 bases, there was a span of 15 bases. Germline-derived CDR1 and CDR2 are SQVTM and ANQGSEA. The CDR3 covers 12 residues. CDR3 DNA sequence: TGCAGCCAACGGACAACGGCAACTGAAGCTTTCTTT. This encodes CSQRTTATEAFF.

This clonotype was observed at least ten times. This sequence joins TRBV4-3 and TRBJ2-6; D call uncertain. The germline CDR1 and CDR2 sequences are LGHNA and YSLEER. The CDR3 runs 16 residues. Trimming removed 0 bases at V and 4 bases at J, with 10 bases between. The CDR3 reads CASSQDGFPGANVLTF. Written as DNA, the CDR3 is TGCGCCAGCAGCCAAGACGGGTTCCCCGGGGCCAACGTCCTGACTTTC.

A note on this clonotype: The junction does not match germline at one end; this may be a read error. The rearrangement uses TRBV7-6 and TRBJ1-2, with D uncertain. From germline, CDR1 is SGHVS and CDR2 FNYEAQ. The CDR3 covers 12 residues. Written as DNA, the CDR3 is TGTGCCAGAAGCTTGGCCAACTATGGCTACACCTTC. As protein: CARSLANYGYTF.

As to this clonotype: It may be a read error: a sequence one base away is much more abundant. The CDR3: CVSSLDPSYEQYF. CDR3 coding DNA: TGTGTCAGCAGTTTGGACCCAAGCTACGAGCAGTACTTC. The V and J genes are TRBV12-3 or TRBV12-4 and TRBJ2-7; no definite D call. This CDR3 has 13 residues.

This clonotype was seen repeatedly, ten times or more. The genes are TRBV10-3 and TRBJ2-2; 9 bases agree with TRBD2. Germline CDR1 reads ENHRY; CDR2 reads SYGVKD. The CDR3 sequence is 14 residues long. The V segment lost 10 bases and the J segment 3 bases; nucleotides outside the gene matches: 6. CDR3 bases: TGTGCCACTAGGACTAGCGAATACACCGGGGAGCTGTTTTTT. Protein sequence: CATRTSEYTGELFF.

The chain links TRBV25-1 to TRBJ2-7; D might be TRBD2 (6 bases). Germline V CDR1 and CDR2: MGHDK, SYGVNS. CDR3 length equals 15 residues. V was clipped by 11 bases and J by 0 bases, with 20 bases between them. CDR3: CAWSSPGDPSYEQYF. In nucleotides, the CDR3 is TGTGCCTGGAGTTCACCGGGAGATCCCTCCTACGAGCAGTACTTC.

Regarding this clonotype: Just one base apart from a much larger clone, this may be a read error. This rearrangement joins TRBV7-8 to TRBJ1-2; D is unresolved. This CDR3 is built from 13 residues. Germline V gene lookup returns CDR1 SGHVS and CDR2 FQNEAQ. V gave up 5 bases and J gave up 1 base, with 8 bases separating them. CDR3 sequence: CASSQIDNYGYTF. The CDR3 bases are TGTGCCAGCAGCCAGATAGATAACTATGGCTACACCTTC.

The table lists this clonotype with a few counts. This rearrangement joins TRBV9 to TRBJ2-2; TRBD2 matches 12 bases. The CDR3 runs to 18 residues. With V trimmed by 2 bases and J by 1 base, 6 bases remained unmatched. Germline V lookup: CDR1 SGDLS, CDR2 YYNGEE. CDR3 amino acids: CASSVPSGGAGNTGELFF. CDR3 DNA sequence: TGTGCCAGCAGCGTGCCTAGCGGGGGGGCGGGGAACACCGGGGAGCTGTTTTTT. Full variable domain (outside the CDR3, taken from reference TRBV9 and TRBJ2-2): DSGVTQTPKHLITATGQRVTLRCSPRSGDLSVYWYQQSLDQGLQFLIQYYNGEERAKGNILERFSAQQFPDLHSELNLSSLELGDSALYFCASSVPSGGAGNTGELFFGEGSRLTVL.

This clonotype was seen a few times. The chain combines TRBV9 with TRBJ2-2, with D unresolved. Germline assignment: CDR1 SGDLS and CDR2 YYNGEE. This CDR3 is 13 amino acids long. V dropped 4 bases and J dropped 5 bases, with 9 bases sitting between them. The CDR3 DNA sequence: TGTGCCAGCAGCTCCACGTCAACCGGGGAGCTGTTTTTT. Its protein is CASSSTSTGELFF.

Details on this clonotype: Being one base from a much bigger clone, this may be a read error. The genes are TRBV2 and TRBJ2-5, with 7 bases lining up with TRBD1. The CDR3 has 14 residues. V lost 7 bases to trimming and J lost 5 bases; unmatched junction nucleotides: 10. Germline V gene lookup returns CDR1 SNHLY and CDR2 FYNNEI. CDR3: CASTAGGVSETQYF. CDR3 nucleotides: TGTGCCAGCACTGCAGGGGGAGTAAGCGAGACCCAGTACTTC.

This clonotype has only a few counts. This chain joins TRBV4-2 and TRBJ1-6; TRBD1 is a possible D gene (5 bases). CDR1 and CDR2 from the germline V gene are LGHNA and YNFKEQ. Trimming pared 2 bases from V and 5 bases from J, leaving 16 bases between. The CDR3 sequence is 17 residues long. The CDR3 spells CASSQPAGQYNNSPLHF. The CDR3 DNA follows: TGTGCCAGCAGCCAACCGGCAGGGCAATATAATAATTCACCCCTCCACTTT.

This clonotype was detected ten times or more. The CDR3: CASSSRTGPSTEAFF. CDR3 nucleotides: TGTGCCAGCAGTTCCCGGACAGGGCCGAGCACTGAAGCTTTCTTT. J is TRBJ1-1 and V is TRBV6-6, with 8 bases lining up with TRBD1. V dropped 4 bases and J dropped 4; count of bases not matched to a gene: 8. Per the germline V gene, CDR1 is MNHNY and CDR2 is SVGAGI (reference sequence). This CDR3 is built from 15 residues.

As regards this clonotype: One base away lies a much larger clone, so this may be a sequencing read error. J is TRBJ2-5 and V is TRBV7-8; possible D gene TRBD1, 6 bases. The length of the CDR3 is 15 residues. CDR1 and CDR2 from the germline V gene are SGHVS and FQNEAQ. Trimming took off 5 bases at V and 5 bases at J, with 18 bases between the two ends. The CDR3 region has the DNA TGTGCCAGCAGCCCACAGGGAGTCCGGAGGGAGACCCAGTACTTC. Its protein product is CASSPQGVRRETQYF.

In regard to this clonotype: One end of the junction does not line up with germline, which may come from a read error. The CDR3 bases are TGTGCCATCAATCGGGACTATGACTACACCTTC. Translated: CAINRDYDYTF. This chain joins TRBV10-3 and TRBJ1-2, with a weak D call TRBD1 (5 bases). Germline-derived CDR1 and CDR2 are ENHRY and SYGVKD. There are 11 residues in the CDR3.

V gene TRBV15 combines with J gene TRBJ1-1; D is undetermined. Germline CDR1 and CDR2: LNHNV and YYDKDF (reference sequence). CDR3 length: 14 residues. The V end was cut by 3 bases, the J end by 1 base, with 9 bases between. Here the CDR3 DNA reads TGTGCCACCAGCAGTTACGGCGGGAACACTGAAGCTTTCTTT. Protein: CATSSYGGNTEAFF.

As to this clonotype: Relative to the germline gene, one junction end is altered; a read error may explain this. The chain links TRBV14 to TRBJ2-2; D gene ambiguous. The V gene's germline CDR1 is SGHDN and CDR2 FVKESK. This CDR3 spans 14 amino acids. The CDR3 region is CAGSQEWNTGELFF. The DNA for the CDR3 is TGTGCCGGCAGCCAAGAATGGAACACCGGGGAGCTGTTTTTT. Together with reference TRBV14 and TRBJ2-2, the CDR3 gives the full variable domain: EAGVTQFPSHSVIEKGQTVTLRCDPISGHDNLYWYRRVMGKEIKFLLHFVKESKQDESGMPNNRFLAERTGGTYSTLKVQPAELEDSGVYFCAGSQEWNTGELFFGEGSRLTVL.

This clonotype was seen ten or more times. The chain uses TRBV7-2 and TRBJ1-5, with D tentatively TRBD1 (5 bases). The CDR3 length is 18 residues. Germline V gives CDR1 SGHTA, CDR2 FQGNSA. Between the trimmed V and J ends, which lost 1 base and 2 bases, there was a span of 18 bases. CDR3: CASSLGFGQGNGNQPQHF. In DNA form, the CDR3 reads TGTGCCAGCAGCTTAGGTTTTGGGCAGGGAAACGGCAATCAGCCCCAGCATTTT.